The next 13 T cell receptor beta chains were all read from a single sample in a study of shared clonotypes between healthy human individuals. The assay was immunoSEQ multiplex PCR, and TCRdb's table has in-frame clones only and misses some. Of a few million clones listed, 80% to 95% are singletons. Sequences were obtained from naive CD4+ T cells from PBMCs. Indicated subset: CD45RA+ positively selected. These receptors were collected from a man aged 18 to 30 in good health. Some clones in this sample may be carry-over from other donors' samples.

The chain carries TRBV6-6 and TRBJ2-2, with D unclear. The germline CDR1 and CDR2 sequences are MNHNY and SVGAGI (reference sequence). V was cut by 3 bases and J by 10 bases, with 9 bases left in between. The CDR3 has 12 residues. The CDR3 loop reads CASSYGSEELFF. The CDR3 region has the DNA TGTGCCAGCAGTTATGGAAGCGAGGAGCTGTTTTTT.

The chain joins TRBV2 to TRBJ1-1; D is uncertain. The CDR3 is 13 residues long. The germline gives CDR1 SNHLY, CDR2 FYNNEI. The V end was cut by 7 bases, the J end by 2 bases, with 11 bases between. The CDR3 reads CASTPDRNTEAFF. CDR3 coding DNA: TGTGCCAGCACTCCGGACCGCAACACTGAAGCTTTCTTT.

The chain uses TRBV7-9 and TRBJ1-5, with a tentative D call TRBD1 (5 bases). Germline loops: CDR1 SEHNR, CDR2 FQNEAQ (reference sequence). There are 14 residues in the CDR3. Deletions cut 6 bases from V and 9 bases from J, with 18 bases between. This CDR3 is CASRNGSQTAPQHF. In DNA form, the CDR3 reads TGTGCCAGCAGGAACGGCTCGCAGACAGCGCCCCAGCATTTT.

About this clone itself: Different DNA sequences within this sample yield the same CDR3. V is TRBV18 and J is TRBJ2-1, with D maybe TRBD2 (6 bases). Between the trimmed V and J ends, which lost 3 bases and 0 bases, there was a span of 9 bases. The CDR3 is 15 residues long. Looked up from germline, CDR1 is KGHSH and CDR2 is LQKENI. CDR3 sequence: CASSPPGGSYNEQFF. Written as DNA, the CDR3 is TGTGCCAGCTCACCCCCCGGGGGCTCCTACAATGAGCAGTTCTTC.

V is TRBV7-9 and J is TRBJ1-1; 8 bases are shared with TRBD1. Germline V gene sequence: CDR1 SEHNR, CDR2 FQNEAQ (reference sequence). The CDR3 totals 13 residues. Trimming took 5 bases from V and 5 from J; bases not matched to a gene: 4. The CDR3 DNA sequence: TGTGCCAGCAGCATACAGGGGGAGACTGAAGCTTTCTTT. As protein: CASSIQGETEAFF.

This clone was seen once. The chain's CDR3 is CASSPQSWAPGYGYTF. The DNA for the CDR3 is TGTGCCAGCAGCCCCCAAAGCTGGGCCCCCGGCTATGGCTACACCTTC. V and J are TRBV7-2 and TRBJ1-2, with D unclear. Per germline, CDR1 SGHTA and CDR2 FQGNSA. CDR3 length: 16 amino acids. V lost 5 bases, J lost 4 bases, and 20 bases lay in between.

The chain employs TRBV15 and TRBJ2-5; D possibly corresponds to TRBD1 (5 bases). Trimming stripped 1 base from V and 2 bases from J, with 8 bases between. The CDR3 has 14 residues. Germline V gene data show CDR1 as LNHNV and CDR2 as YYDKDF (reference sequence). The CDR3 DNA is TGTGCCACCAGCAGAGTACCAGGGCAAGAGACCCAGTACTTC. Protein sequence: CATSRVPGQETQYF.

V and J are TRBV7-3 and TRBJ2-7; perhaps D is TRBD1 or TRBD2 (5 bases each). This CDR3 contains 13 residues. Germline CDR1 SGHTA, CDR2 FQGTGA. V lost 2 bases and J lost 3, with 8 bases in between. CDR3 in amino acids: CASSLGGHYEQYF. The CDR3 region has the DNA TGTGCCAGCAGCTTAGGGGGTCACTACGAGCAGTACTTC.

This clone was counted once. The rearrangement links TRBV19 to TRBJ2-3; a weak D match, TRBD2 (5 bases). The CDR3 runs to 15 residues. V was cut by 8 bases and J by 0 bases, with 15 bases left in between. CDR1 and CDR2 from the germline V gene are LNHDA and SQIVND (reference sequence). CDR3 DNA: TGTGCCAGTCGGAAAGGGAGTACCAGCACAGATACGCAGTATTTT. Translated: CASRKGSTSTDTQYF.

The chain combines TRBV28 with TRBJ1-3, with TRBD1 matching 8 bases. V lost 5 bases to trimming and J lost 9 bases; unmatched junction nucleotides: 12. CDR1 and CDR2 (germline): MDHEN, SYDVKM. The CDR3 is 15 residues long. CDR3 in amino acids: CASSRDRLFGGTIYF. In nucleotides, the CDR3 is TGTGCCAGCAGTCGGGACAGGCTCTTTGGGGGCACCATATATTTT.

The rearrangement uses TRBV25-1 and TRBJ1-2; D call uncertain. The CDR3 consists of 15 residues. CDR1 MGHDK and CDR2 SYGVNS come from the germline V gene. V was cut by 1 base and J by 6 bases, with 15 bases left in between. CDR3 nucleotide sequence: TGTGCCAGCAGTGAATTTGGGGAAACGCGCGATGGCTACACCTTC. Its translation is CASSEFGETRDGYTF.

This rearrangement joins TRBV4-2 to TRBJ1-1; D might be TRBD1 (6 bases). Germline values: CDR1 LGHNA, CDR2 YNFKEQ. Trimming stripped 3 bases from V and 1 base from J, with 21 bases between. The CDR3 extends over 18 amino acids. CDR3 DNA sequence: TGTGCCAGCAGCCAGTGGGGAGACAGGCCCTTAGCGAACACTGAAGCTTTCTTT. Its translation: CASSQWGDRPLANTEAFF.

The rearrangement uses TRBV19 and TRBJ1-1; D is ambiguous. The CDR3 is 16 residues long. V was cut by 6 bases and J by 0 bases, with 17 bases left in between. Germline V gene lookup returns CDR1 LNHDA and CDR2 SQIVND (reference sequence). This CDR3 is CASRPQGAAMNTEAFF. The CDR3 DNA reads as TGTGCCAGTAGACCCCAAGGAGCAGCGATGAACACTGAAGCTTTCTTT.